A single sample gave rise to the 26 T cell receptor beta chains below, sequenced in a study of untreated major depressive disorder. Study-wide points: Compared with controls, depressed patients showed more TRBV05-01 (Vbeta 5.1) usage in CD4+ T cells.

Their antigens are not known. The repertoire was sequenced with immunoSEQ multiplex PCR; TCRdb's copy has only in-frame clones and lacks some. The sample lists roughly 17,000 clones; under 95% were seen once. Sequenced sample: CD4+ T cells from PBMCs. These receptors came from a woman in her thirties or forties with major depressive disorder.

The V call is TRBV19, the J call TRBJ1-2; no firm D call. Germline-derived CDR1 and CDR2 are LNHDA and SQIVND (reference sequence). There are 14 residues in the CDR3. V was clipped by 6 bases and J by 4 bases, with 15 bases between them. This CDR3 is CASRGLLETYGYTF. Written as DNA, the CDR3 is TGTGCCAGTAGAGGTCTCCTGGAGACCTATGGCTACACCTTC.

This clone was observed once. The chain combines TRBV5-1 with TRBJ2-2; 7 nucleotides match TRBD1. Germline V gene sequence: CDR1 SGHRS, CDR2 YFSETQ. This CDR3 has 15 amino acids. Trimming removed 1 base from V and 3 bases from J; junction bases left unmatched: 3. The CDR3 nucleotides read TGCGCCAGCAGCTTGTTACAGGGGTACACCGGGGAGCTGTTTTTT. Protein product: CASSLLQGYTGELFF. Supplemented by reference TRBV5-1 and TRBJ2-2, the full variable domain reads KAGVTQTPRYLIKTRGQQVTLSCSPISGHRSVSWYQQTPGQGLQFLFEYFSETQRNKGNFPGRFSGRQFSNSRSEMNVSTLELGDSALYLCASSLLQGYTGELFFGEGSRLTVL.

The chain is built from TRBV6-5 and TRBJ1-1, with D perhaps TRBD1 (5 bases). With 6 bases removed from V and 1 base from J, the gap between germline ends came to 15 bases. The CDR3 loop spans 15 amino acids. CDR1 is MNHEY and CDR2 is SVGAGI in the germline V gene. Written as DNA, the CDR3 is TGTGCCAGCAGCCCCGCCGGGGCGGGGAACACTGAAGCTTTCTTT. Its translation is CASSPAGAGNTEAFF.

The V call is TRBV2, the J call TRBJ2-7; 11 bases fit TRBD2. Germline trimming cut 6 bases from V and 4 bases from J; bases unmatched to any gene: 14. The length of the CDR3 is 17 residues. Germline V gives CDR1 SNHLY, CDR2 FYNNEI. The chain's CDR3 is CASSGKTSGRVKYEQYV. The CDR3 DNA reads TGTGCCAGCAGCGGGAAAACTAGCGGGAGAGTGAAGTACGAGCAGTACGTC.

This clone was seen a handful of times. This chain links TRBV25-1 with TRBJ1-2; TRBD1 might be the D (5 bases). Per the germline V gene, CDR1 is MGHDK and CDR2 is SYGVNS. There are 13 residues in the CDR3. Trimming took 2 bases from V and 7 from J, leaving 11 bases between them. The CDR3 loop reads CASSERGYGGYTF. Written as DNA, the CDR3 is TGTGCCAGCAGTGAAAGGGGATACGGTGGCTACACCTTC.

As DNA, the CDR3 is TGTGCCAGCAGCTCACAGGGGAACACTGAAGCTTTCTTT. This encodes CASSSQGNTEAFF. J is TRBJ1-1 and V is TRBV7-2; D perhaps matches TRBD1 (6 bases). V was clipped by 4 bases and J by 1 base, with 7 bases between them. There are 13 residues in the CDR3. In germline, CDR1 is SGHTA, CDR2 FQGNSA.

This sequence joins TRBV10-3 and TRBJ2-7, with TRBD1 matching over 7 bases. Per germline, CDR1 ENHRY and CDR2 SYGVKD. J lost 0 bases, V lost 0 bases, and 5 bases had no gene match. The CDR3 has 16 amino acids. CDR3 DNA: TGTGCCATCAGTGAGTCGCGACAGGGTAGCTCCTACGAGCAGTACTTC. This codes for CAISESRQGSSYEQYF.

The chain uses TRBV5-1 and TRBJ2-1, with 7 positions matching TRBD1. The CDR3 spans 16 residues. Germline V gives CDR1 SGHRS, CDR2 YFSETQ. J gave up 0 bases and V 4 bases, and 7 bases lay outside the gene matches. DNA of the CDR3: TGCGCCAGCAGCCTGGGACAGCCCGTCTCCTACAATGAGCAGTTCTTC. Residues: CASSLGQPVSYNEQFF.

The J gene is TRBJ2-1, the V gene TRBV18; no clear D gene. Germline-derived CDR1 and CDR2 are KGHSH and LQKENI. The CDR3 length is 15 residues. Trimming stripped 2 bases from V and 4 bases from J, with 12 bases between. The CDR3 nucleotides read TGTGCCAGCTCACCAACAGCCGAGCCATACAATGAGCAGTTCTTC. Its protein is CASSPTAEPYNEQFF.

This clone occurred a few times. This sequence joins TRBV15 and TRBJ2-5, with D unresolved. There are 15 residues in the CDR3. Trimming took off 0 bases at V and 2 bases at J, with 10 bases between the two ends. The germline V gene encodes CDR1 LNHNV and CDR2 YYDKDF (reference sequence). The CDR3 DNA sequence: TGTGCCACCAGCAGAGATATGGCCCGACAAGAGACCCAGTACTTC. This translates into CATSRDMARQETQYF.

The chain carries TRBV5-6 and TRBJ1-1, with 8 bases aligning to TRBD1. V dropped 3 bases and J dropped 1; count of bases not matched to a gene: 8. The germline V gene encodes CDR1 SGHDT and CDR2 YYEEEE. The CDR3 has 16 amino acids. CDR3 loop: CASSSGQGLKNTEAFF. The CDR3 bases are TGTGCCAGCAGCTCAGGACAGGGCTTGAAGAACACTGAAGCTTTCTTT.

This clone was recorded a few times. The chain employs TRBV29-1 and TRBJ2-3; 9 bases map to TRBD1. Unmatched junction bases numbered 3, after V lost 5 bases and J lost 0 bases. The CDR3 has 14 residues. Germline CDR1 is SQVTM and CDR2 is ANQGSEA. The chain's CDR3 is CSVKTGGSTDTQYF. The CDR3 DNA reads TGCAGCGTTAAGACAGGGGGAAGCACAGATACGCAGTATTTT.

This chain joins TRBV7-6 and TRBJ2-6, with D possibly TRBD1 on 5 matching bases. CDR1 is SGHVS, CDR2 FNYEAQ, per germline. CDR3 length: 17 residues. V dropped 5 bases and J dropped 0 bases, with 14 bases sitting between them. This chain's CDR3 is CASSIRGPGSGANVLTF. Here the CDR3 DNA reads TGTGCCAGCAGCATAAGGGGCCCCGGCTCTGGGGCCAACGTCCTGACTTTC.

This rearrangement joins TRBV2 to TRBJ2-7; 8 positions agree with TRBD1. The CDR3 is made up of 12 amino acids. The junction had 5 bases not matched to a gene; V was cut back by 7 bases and J by 6 bases. The V gene's germline CDR1 is SNHLY and CDR2 FYNNEI. The CDR3 loop reads CASKLDRAEQYF. For the CDR3, the DNA is TGTGCCAGCAAACTGGACAGGGCCGAGCAGTACTTC. The complete variable domain, with remaining parts taken from reference TRBV2 and TRBJ2-7, reads EPEVTQTPSHQVTQMGQEVILRCVPISNHLYFYWYRQILGQKVEFLVSFYNNEISEKSEIFDDQFSVERPDGSNFTLKIRSTKLEDSAMYFCASKLDRAEQYFGPGTRLTVT.

This chain uses TRBV15 with TRBJ2-3; D is unclear. Trimming removed 5 bases at V and 5 bases at J, with 11 bases between. Germline assignment: CDR1 LNHNV and CDR2 YYDKDF (reference sequence). The CDR3 covers 13 residues. CDR3 DNA: TGTGCCACCAGCCCGAGCTTCGGAGATACGCAGTATTTT. Amino acids: CATSPSFGDTQYF.

The chain employs TRBV15 and TRBJ2-2; 8 bases line up with TRBD2. The germline V gene has CDR1 LNHNV and CDR2 YYDKDF (reference sequence). The V and J ends lost 2 bases and 8 bases, in that order; junction bases with no gene match: 13. The CDR3 consists of 17 residues. CDR3 nucleotides: TGTGCCACCAGCAGACCCTACGGGACTAGTTCGCCGGGGGAGCTGTTTTTT. It specifies CATSRPYGTSSPGELFF.

J is TRBJ1-2 and V is TRBV20-1, with D unclear. The germline V and J ends were trimmed by 5 bases and 7 bases, with 11 bases remaining between them. Germline-derived CDR1 and CDR2 are DFQATT and SNEGSKA (reference sequence). The CDR3 is 11 residues long. This CDR3 reads CSAPLLSGYTF. In DNA form, the CDR3 reads TGCAGTGCTCCCCTCTTAAGTGGCTACACCTTC.

As for this clone: At one end the junction does not follow the germline gene, possibly because of a read error. The chain couples TRBV7-7 to TRBJ1-1, with D possibly TRBD1 on 6 matching bases. The CDR3 is 13 residues long. The V gene's germline CDR1 is SSHAT and CDR2 FNYEAQ (reference sequence). Written as DNA, the CDR3 is TGTGCTAGCAGCTTGACAGGGAACACTGAAGCTTTCTTT. Amino acids: CASSLTGNTEAFF.

The chain employs TRBV19 and TRBJ1-6, with a tentative D call TRBD1 (5 bases). The CDR3 is made up of 16 amino acids. CDR1 and CDR2 from the germline V gene are LNHDA and SQIVND (reference sequence). V dropped 3 bases and J dropped 7 bases, with 16 bases sitting between them. CDR3 DNA sequence: TGTGCCAGTAGTATTGGGCAGGGAGGGCCCAATTCACCCCTCCACTTT. Its translation: CASSIGQGGPNSPLHF.

The chain recombines TRBV19 with TRBJ1-2; D remains unclear. CDR1 is LNHDA, CDR2 SQIVND, per germline (reference sequence). Trimming cost V 3 bases and J 8 bases, with 16 bases left between them. The CDR3 sequence is 14 residues long. CDR3: CASSIAPALSGYTF. The CDR3 coding sequence is TGTGCCAGTAGTATTGCGCCCGCGCTCTCGGGCTACACCTTC. The full variable domain, rest sourced from reference TRBV19 and TRBJ1-2, is DGGITQSPKYLFRKEGQNVTLSCEQNLNHDAMYWYRQDPGQGLRLIYYSQIVNDFQKGDIAEGYSVSREKKESFPLTVTSAQKNPTAFYLCASSIAPALSGYTFGSGTRLTVV.

In this sample, this clone turned up once. The chain employs TRBV12-5 and TRBJ1-1, with unresolved D. Trimming stripped 2 bases from V and 6 bases from J, with 4 bases between. There are 11 residues in the CDR3. Germline V gives CDR1 LGHNT, CDR2 FRNRAP. Here the CDR3 DNA reads TGTGCTAGTGGTTTGTTTGCTGAAGCTTTCTTT. It is translated as CASGLFAEAFF.

There are a few counts of this clone. This chain uses TRBV6-1 with TRBJ1-2; D remains ambiguous. CDR3 length equals 12 residues. Trimming took 5 bases from V and 3 from J, leaving 7 bases between them. CDR1 MNHNS and CDR2 SASEGT come from the germline V gene. This CDR3 is CASSNNYYGYTF. CDR3 in DNA: TGTGCCAGCAGTAATAATTACTATGGCTACACCTTC.

The V and J genes are TRBV30 and TRBJ1-5; D not certain. The V gene lost 3 bases and the J gene lost 4 bases, with 10 bases spanning the gap. The CDR3 is 13 residues long. Germline assignment: CDR1 GTSNPN and CDR2 SVGIG (reference sequence). The DNA of the CDR3 is TGTGCCTGGAGCCTTACCCGGAATCAGCCCCAGCATTTT. It specifies CAWSLTRNQPQHF.

The J gene is TRBJ1-1, the V gene TRBV18, with a possible D match to TRBD1 (5 bases). The CDR3 is 12 amino acids. Germline V CDR1 and CDR2: KGHSH, LQKENI. The V end was cut by 5 bases, the J end by 5 bases, with 9 bases between. For the CDR3, the DNA is TGTGCCAGCTCAATGCGACAGACTGAAGCTTTCTTT. Translation: CASSMRQTEAFF.

The chain links TRBV7-9 to TRBJ1-4; TRBD1 might be the D (6 bases). Germline V gene sequence: CDR1 SEHNR, CDR2 FQNEAQ (reference sequence). The CDR3 sequence is 15 residues long. With 5 bases removed from V and 7 bases from J, the gap between germline ends came to 17 bases. The CDR3 protein is CASSAKGGLGEKLFF. The CDR3, as DNA: TGTGCCAGCAGCGCGAAGGGGGGACTCGGTGAAAAACTGTTTTTT.

This chain uses TRBV11-3 with TRBJ2-7; D is possibly TRBD1 or TRBD2 (5 bases each). Germline-derived CDR1 and CDR2 are SGHNT and YENEEA. CDR3 length: 15 residues. V was shortened by 0 bases and J by 0 bases, with 9 bases between the two germline ends. The CDR3 reads CASSLDRDLSYEQYF. CDR3 nucleotides: TGTGCCAGCAGCTTAGATAGGGACCTCTCCTACGAGCAGTACTTC.